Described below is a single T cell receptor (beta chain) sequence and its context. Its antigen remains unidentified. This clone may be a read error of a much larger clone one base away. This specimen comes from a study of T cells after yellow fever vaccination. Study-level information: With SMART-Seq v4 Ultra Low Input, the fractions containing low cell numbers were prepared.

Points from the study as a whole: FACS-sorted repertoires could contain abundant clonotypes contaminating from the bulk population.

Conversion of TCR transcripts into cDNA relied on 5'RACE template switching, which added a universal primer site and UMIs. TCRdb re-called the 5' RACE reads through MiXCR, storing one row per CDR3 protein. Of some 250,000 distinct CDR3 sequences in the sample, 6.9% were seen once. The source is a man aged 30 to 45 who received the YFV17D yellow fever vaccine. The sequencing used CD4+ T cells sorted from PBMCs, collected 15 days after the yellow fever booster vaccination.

The CDR3 sequence is CSVDPLAGSYNEQFF. The CDR3 bases are TGCAGCGTTGACCCGCTAGCGGGATCGTACAATGAGCAGTTCTTC. The J gene is TRBJ2-1, the V gene TRBV29-1; TRBD2 matches at 9 bases. The CDR3 length is 15 residues. The germline gives CDR1 SQVTM, CDR2 ANQGSEA. V shed 3 bases and J 4 bases; nucleotides not matched to a gene: 7.